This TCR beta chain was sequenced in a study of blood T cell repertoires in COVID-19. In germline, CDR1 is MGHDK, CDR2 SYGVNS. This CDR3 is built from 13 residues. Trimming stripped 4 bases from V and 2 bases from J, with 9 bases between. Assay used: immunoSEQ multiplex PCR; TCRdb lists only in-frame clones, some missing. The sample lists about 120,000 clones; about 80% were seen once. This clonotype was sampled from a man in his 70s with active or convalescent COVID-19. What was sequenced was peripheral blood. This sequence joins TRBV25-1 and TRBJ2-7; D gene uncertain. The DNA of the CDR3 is TGTGCCAGCAGTGTTAGCCGCCCCTACGAGCAGTACTTC. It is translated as CASSVSRPYEQYF.